This record looks at one TCR beta chain sequence and its context. This entry is derived from a study of shared clonotypes between healthy human individuals. Produced via immunoSEQ multiplex PCR; TCRdb's table is partial and in-frame only. The sample shows roughly 2,500,000 clones, 90% to 95% of them seen only once. The V end was cut by 6 bases, the J end by 1 base, with 9 bases between. Germline assignment: CDR1 MRHNA and CDR2 SNTAGT. This CDR3 has 13 amino acids. The clonotype originates from a man younger than 35 in good health. Some clones in this sample may be carry-over from other donors' samples. V usage is TRBV6-4 and J usage is TRBJ1-1, with D uncertain. The sample taken for sequencing was naive CD4+ T cells from PBMCs. Subset in this sample: CD45RA+ positively selected. The CDR3 loop reads CASREAQNTEAFF. CDR3 DNA sequence: TGTGCCAGCAGAGAGGCCCAGAACACTGAAGCTTTCTTT.